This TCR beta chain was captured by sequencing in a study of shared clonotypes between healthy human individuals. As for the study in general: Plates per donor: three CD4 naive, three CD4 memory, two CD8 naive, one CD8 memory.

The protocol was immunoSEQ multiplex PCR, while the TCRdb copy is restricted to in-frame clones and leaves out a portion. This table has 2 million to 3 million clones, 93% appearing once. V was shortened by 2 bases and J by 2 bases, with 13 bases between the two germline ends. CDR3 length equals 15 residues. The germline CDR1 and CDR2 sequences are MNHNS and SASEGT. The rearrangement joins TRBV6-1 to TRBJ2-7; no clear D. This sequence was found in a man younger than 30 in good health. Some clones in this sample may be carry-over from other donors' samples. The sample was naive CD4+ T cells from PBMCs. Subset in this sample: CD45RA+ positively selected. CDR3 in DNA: TGTGCCAGCAGTGAATCTGTCGGGTATCCCTACGAGCAGTACTTC. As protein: CASSESVGYPYEQYF.